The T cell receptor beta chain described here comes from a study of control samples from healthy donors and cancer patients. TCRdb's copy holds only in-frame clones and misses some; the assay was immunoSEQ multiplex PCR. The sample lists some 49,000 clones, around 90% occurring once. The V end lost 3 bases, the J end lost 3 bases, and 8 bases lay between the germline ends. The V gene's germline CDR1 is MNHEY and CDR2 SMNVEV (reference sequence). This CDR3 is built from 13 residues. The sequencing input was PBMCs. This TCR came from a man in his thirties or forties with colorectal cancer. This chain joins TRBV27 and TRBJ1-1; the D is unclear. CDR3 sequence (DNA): TGTGCCAGCAGTTTCAGTCTACACACTGAAGCTTTCTTT. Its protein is CASSFSLHTEAFF.